This entry features one T cell receptor beta chain sequence. The data are from a study of blood T cell repertoires in COVID-19. The wider study: COVID-19 samples collected from the United States, Italy and Spain covered acute and convalescent phases. The analysed material was cDNA or gDNA that came from T cells, B-cell-depleted T cells, or PBMCs.

Original processing notes: Amplification of reference gene primers provided the estimated nucleated cell counts. Some clones are missing from TCRdb's copy, which holds only in-frame ones; the method was immunoSEQ multiplex PCR. The V and J calls and clone size were taken over from that table, and D and trimming were inferred from the DNA. The sample gives approximately 210,000 clones, 84% of which show up once; more than 9% is in the top ten. This CDR3 has 15 residues. Per germline, CDR1 SGHRS and CDR2 YFSETQ. V was clipped by 4 bases and J by 8 bases; unmatched bases: 11. Patients in Seattle were enrolled during active infection, then followed longitudinally.

This sequence originates from a woman aged 80 or over with COVID-19, enrolled during active disease. The chain couples TRBV5-1 to TRBJ2-1; 8 bases fit TRBD2. The sample taken for sequencing was peripheral blood. The CDR3 loop reads CASSRDSGGPDEQFF. For the CDR3, the DNA is TGCGCCAGCAGCCGCGATTCGGGGGGGCCTGATGAGCAGTTCTTC.